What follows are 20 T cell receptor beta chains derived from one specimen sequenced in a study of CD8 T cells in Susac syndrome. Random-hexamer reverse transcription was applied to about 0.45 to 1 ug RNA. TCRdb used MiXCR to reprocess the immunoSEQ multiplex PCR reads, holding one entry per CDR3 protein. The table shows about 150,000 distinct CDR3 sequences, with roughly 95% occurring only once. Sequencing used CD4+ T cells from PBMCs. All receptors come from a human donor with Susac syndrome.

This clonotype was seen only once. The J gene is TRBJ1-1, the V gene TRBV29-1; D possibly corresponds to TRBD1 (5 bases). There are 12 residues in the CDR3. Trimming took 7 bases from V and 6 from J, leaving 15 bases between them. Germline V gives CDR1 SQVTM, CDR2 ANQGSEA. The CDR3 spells CSARAWGAEAFF. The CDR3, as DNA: TGCAGCGCCCGGGCATGGGGGGCTGAAGCTTTCTTT.

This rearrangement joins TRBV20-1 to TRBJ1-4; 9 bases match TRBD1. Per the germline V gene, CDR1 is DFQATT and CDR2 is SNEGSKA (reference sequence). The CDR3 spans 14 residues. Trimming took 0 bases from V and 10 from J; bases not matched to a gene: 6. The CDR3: CSARDKGTGSKLFF. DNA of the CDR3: TGCAGTGCTAGAGATAAGGGGACAGGGTCAAAACTGTTTTTT.

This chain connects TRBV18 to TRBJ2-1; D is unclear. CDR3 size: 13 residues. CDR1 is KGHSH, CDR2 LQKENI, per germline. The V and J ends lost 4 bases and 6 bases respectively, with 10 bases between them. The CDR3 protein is CASSRDQTNEQFF. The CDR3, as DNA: TGTGCCAGCTCACGTGACCAGACCAATGAGCAGTTCTTC.

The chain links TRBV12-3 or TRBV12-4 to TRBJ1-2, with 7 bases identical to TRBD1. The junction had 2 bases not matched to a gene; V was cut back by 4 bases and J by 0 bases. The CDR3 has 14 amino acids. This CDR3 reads CASSWDSPNYGYTF. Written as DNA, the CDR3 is TGTGCCAGCAGTTGGGACAGCCCTAACTATGGCTACACCTTC.

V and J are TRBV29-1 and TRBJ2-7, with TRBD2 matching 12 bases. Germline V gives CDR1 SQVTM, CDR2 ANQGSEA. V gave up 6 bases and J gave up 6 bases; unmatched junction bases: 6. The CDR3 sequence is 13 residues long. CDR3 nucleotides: TGCAGCGTGGGAGGACTAGCGGGAACCGAGCAGTACTTC. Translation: CSVGGLAGTEQYF.

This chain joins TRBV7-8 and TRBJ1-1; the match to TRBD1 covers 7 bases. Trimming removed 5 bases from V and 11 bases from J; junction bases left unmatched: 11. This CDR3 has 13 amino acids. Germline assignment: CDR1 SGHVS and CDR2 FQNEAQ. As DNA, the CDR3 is TGTGCCAGCAGCCGCGACAGGGACGTGCGGGCTTTCTTT. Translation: CASSRDRDVRAFF.

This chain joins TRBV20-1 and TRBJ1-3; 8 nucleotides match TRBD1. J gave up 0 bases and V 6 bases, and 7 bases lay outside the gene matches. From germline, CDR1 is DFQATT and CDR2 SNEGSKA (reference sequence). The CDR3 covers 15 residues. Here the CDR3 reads CSAGDRQSSGNTIYF. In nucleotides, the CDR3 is TGCAGTGCGGGGGACAGGCAATCCTCTGGAAACACCATATATTTT.

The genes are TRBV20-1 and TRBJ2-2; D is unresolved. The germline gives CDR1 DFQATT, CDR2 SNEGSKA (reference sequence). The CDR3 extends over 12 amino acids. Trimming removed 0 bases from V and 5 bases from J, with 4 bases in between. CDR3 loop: CSAREGTGELFF. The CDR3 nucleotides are TGCAGTGCTAGAGAAGGTACCGGGGAGCTGTTTTTT.

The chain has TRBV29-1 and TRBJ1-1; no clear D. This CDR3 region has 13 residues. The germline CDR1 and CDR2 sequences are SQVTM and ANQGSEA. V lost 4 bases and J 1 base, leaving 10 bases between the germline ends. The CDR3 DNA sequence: TGCAGCGTTGGGGCGAGGACGAACACTGAAGCTTTCTTT. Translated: CSVGARTNTEAFF. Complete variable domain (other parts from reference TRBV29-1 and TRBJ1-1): SAVISQKPSRDICQRGTSLTIQCQVDSQVTMMFWYRQQPGQSLTLIATANQGSEATYESGFVIDKFPISRPNLTFSTLTVSNMSPEDSSIYLCSVGARTNTEAFFGQGTRLTVV.

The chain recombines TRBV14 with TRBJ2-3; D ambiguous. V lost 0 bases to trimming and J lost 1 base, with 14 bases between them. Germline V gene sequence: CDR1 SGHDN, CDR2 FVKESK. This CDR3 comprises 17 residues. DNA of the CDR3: TGTGCCAGCAGCCAAGATCGAGGCTACCTTCGCACAGATACGCAGTATTTT. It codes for CASSQDRGYLRTDTQYF.

The CDR3, as DNA: TGTGCCAGTAACCAGGGTCCCTATAGGGACGAAGCTTTCTTT. It yields the protein CASNQGPYRDEAFF. This chain joins TRBV19 and TRBJ1-1; maybe TRBD1 (5 bases). Germline values: CDR1 LNHDA, CDR2 SQIVND (reference sequence). This CDR3 is built from 14 residues. With 7 bases removed from V and 8 bases from J, the gap between germline ends came to 20 bases.

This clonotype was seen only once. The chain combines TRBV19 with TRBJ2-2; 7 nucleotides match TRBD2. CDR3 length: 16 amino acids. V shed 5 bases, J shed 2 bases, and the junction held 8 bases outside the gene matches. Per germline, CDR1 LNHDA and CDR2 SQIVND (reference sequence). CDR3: CASSATGTINTGELFF. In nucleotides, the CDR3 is TGTGCCAGTAGTGCGACCGGGACTATAAACACCGGGGAGCTGTTTTTT. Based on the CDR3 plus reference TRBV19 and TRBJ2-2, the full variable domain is DGGITQSPKYLFRKEGQNVTLSCEQNLNHDAMYWYRQDPGQGLRLIYYSQIVNDFQKGDIAEGYSVSREKKESFPLTVTSAQKNPTAFYLCASSATGTINTGELFFGEGSRLTVL.

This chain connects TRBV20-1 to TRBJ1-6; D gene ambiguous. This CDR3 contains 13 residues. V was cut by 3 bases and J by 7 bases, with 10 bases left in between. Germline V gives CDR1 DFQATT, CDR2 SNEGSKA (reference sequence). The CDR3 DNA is TGCAGTGCTAGCGACGACGGAAATTCACCCCTCCACTTT. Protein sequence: CSASDDGNSPLHF.

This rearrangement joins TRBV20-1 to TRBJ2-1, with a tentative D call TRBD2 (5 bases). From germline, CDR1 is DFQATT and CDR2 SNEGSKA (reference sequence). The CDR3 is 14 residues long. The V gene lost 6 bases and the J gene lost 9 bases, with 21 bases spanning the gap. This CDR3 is CSAKRFEGAGEQFF. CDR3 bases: TGCAGTGCGAAGAGGTTCGAGGGTGCCGGTGAGCAGTTCTTC.

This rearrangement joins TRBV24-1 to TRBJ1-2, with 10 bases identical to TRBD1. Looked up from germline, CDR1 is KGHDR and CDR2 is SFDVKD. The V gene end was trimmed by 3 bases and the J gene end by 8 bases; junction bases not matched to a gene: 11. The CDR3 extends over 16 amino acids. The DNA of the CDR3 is TGTGCCACCAGTGATCCGACCCAGACAGGGGGCGAGGGCTACACCTTC. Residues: CATSDPTQTGGEGYTF.

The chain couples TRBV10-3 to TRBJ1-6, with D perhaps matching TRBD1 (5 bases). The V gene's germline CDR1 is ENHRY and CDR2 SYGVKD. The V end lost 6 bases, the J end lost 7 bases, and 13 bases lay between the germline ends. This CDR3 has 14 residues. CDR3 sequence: CAIRTGLGNSPLHF. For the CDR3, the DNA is TGTGCCATCAGGACGGGGCTCGGAAATTCACCCCTCCACTTT.

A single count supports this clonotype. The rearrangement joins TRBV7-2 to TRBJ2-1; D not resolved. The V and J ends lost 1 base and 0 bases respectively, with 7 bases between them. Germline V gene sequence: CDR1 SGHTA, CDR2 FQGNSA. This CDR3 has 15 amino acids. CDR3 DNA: TGTGCCAGCAGCTTAGAGGCCGTCTCCTACAATGAGCAGTTCTTC. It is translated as CASSLEAVSYNEQFF.

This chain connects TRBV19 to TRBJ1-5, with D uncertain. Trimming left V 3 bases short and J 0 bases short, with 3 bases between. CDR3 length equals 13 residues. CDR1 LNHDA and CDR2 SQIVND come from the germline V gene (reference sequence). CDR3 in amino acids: CASSMNSNQPQHF. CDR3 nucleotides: TGTGCCAGTAGTATGAATAGCAATCAGCCCCAGCATTTT. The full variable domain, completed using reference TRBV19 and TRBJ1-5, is DGGITQSPKYLFRKEGQNVTLSCEQNLNHDAMYWYRQDPGQGLRLIYYSQIVNDFQKGDIAEGYSVSREKKESFPLTVTSAQKNPTAFYLCASSMNSNQPQHFGDGTRLSIL.

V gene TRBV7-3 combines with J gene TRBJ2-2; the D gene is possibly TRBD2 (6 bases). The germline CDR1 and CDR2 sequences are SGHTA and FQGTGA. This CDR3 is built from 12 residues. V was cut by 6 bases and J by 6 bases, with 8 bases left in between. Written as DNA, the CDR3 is TGTGCCAGCAGTCGGGGGTCCGGGGAGCTGTTTTTT. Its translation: CASSRGSGELFF.

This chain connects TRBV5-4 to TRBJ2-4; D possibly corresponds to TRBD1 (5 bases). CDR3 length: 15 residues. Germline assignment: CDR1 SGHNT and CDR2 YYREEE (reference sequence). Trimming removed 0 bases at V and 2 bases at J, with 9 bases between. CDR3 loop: CASSLGGATKNIQYF. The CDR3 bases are TGTGCCAGCAGCTTGGGGGGCGCGACCAAAAACATTCAGTACTTC. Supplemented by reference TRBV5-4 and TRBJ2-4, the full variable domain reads ETGVTQSPTHLIKTRGQQVTLRCSSQSGHNTVSWYQQALGQGPQFIFQYYREEENGRGNFPPRFSGLQFPNYSSELNVNALELDDSALYLCASSLGGATKNIQYFGAGTRLSVL.